The clone carrying this T cell receptor beta chain was observed a handful of times. The antigen is undetermined. The data originate from a study of naive and memory T cell subsets. Study observations and caveats: Naive and memory subsets had different power law exponents for TCR abundance. Over 85% of naive TCR sequences appeared only once, unlike memory subsets.

The beta constant-region primer was an equimolar mix of two oligonucleotides covering TRBC1 and TRBC2. Ligated cDNA was amplified by four rounds of PCR with nested alpha and beta constant-region primers and SP2. TCRdb ran MiXCR on the UMI-ligation and nested PCR reads and lists one entry per CDR3 protein. The data contain more than 100,000 distinct CDR3 sequences, 30% to 45% of them seen just once; the ten biggest clones take up approximately 0.87%. Alpha and beta libraries were amplified separately from the second PCR onward. Cells stained for CD3, CD4, CD8, CD45RA, CD27 and viability were sorted into four CD45RA/CD27 subsets. Germline values: CDR1 LGHNT, CDR2 FRNRAP. Trimming removed 4 bases at V and 6 bases at J, with 16 bases between. The length of the CDR3 is 15 residues.

The chain uses TRBV12-5 and TRBJ2-1; tentative D call: TRBD1 (5 bases). The receptor was isolated from a human donor in good health. Sequencing was carried out using central memory CD4+ T cells from blood. DNA of the CDR3: TGTGCTAGTGGTTCCCAGGGCAGGACCCTCAATGAGCAGTTCTTC. It codes for CASGSQGRTLNEQFF. The entire variable domain, with the rest obtained from reference TRBV12-5 and TRBJ2-1, is as follows: DARVTQTPRHKVTEMGQEVTMRCQPILGHNTVFWYRQTMMQGLELLAYFRNRAPLDDSGMPKDRFSAEMPDATLATLKIQPSEPRDSAVYFCASGSQGRTLNEQFFGPGTRLTVL.